This T cell receptor (beta chain) was documented in a study of shared clonotypes between healthy human individuals. The study, taken as a whole, reports: Represented diversity, genetic and exposure-history alike, was limited by few donors.

J gave up 0 bases and V 4 bases, and 5 bases lay outside the gene matches. The CDR3 has 16 residues. CDR1 and CDR2 from the germline V gene are SGHRS and YFSETQ. This was a deep-level run. Sequencing used immunoSEQ multiplex PCR; TCRdb keeps in-frame clones, though not all of them. This sample has about 380,000 clones, with around 96% found just once. As to this clone: What it recognizes is unknown.

Specimen: memory CD8+ T cells sorted from blood. As for subset: CD45RO+ cells pooled with CCR7-negative TemRA cells. The receptor's source is a man aged 30-40 years in good health. The chain recombines TRBV5-1 with TRBJ2-3, with 10 bases that match TRBD2. CDR3: CASSIGLAASTDTQYF. The CDR3 nucleotides read TGCGCCAGCAGCATCGGACTAGCGGCTAGCACAGATACGCAGTATTTT.